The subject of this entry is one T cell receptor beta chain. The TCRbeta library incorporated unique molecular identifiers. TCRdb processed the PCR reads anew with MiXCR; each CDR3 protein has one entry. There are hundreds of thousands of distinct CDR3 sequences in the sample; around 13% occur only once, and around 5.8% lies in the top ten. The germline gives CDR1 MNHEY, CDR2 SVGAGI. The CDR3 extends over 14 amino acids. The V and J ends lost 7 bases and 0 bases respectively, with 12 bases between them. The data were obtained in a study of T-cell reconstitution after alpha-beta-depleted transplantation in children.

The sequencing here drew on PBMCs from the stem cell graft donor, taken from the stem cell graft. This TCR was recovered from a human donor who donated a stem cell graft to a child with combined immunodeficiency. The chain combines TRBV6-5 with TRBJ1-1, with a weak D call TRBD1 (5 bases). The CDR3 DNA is TGTGCCAGCAATTCCAGGGTTTTGAACACTGAAGCTTTCTTT. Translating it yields CASNSRVLNTEAFF.